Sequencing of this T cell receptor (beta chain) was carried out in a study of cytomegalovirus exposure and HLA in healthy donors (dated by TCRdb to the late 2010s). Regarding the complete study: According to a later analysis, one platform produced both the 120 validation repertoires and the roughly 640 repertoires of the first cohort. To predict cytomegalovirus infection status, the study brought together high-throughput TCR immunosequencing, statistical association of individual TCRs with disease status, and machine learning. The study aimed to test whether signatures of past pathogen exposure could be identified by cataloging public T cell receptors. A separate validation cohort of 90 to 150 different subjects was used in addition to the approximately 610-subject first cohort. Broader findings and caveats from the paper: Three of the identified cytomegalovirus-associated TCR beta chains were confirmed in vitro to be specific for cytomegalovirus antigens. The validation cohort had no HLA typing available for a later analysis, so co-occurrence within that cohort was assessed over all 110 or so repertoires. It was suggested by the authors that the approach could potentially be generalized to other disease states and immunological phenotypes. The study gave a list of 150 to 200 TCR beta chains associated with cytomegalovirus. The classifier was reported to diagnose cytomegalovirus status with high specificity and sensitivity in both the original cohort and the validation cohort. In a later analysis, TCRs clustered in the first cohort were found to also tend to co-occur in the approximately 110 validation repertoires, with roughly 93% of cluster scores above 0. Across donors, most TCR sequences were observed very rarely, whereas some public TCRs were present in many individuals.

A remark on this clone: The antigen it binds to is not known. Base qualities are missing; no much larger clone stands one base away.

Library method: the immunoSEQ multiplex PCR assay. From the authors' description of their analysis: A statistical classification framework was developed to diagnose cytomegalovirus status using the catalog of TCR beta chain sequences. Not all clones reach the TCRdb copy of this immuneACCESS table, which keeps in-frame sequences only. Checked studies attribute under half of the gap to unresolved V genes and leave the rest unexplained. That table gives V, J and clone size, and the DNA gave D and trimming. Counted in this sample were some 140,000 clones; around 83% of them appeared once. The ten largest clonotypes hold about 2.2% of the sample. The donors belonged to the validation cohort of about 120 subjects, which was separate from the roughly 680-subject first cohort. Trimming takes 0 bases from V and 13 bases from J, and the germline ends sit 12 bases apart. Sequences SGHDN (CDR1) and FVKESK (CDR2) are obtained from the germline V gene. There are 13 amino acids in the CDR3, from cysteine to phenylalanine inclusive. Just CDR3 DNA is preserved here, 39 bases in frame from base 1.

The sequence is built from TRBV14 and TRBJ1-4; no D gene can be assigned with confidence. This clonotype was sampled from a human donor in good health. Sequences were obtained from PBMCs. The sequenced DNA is TGTGCCAGCAGCCAAGATTCGAATCTAAGACTGTTTTTT. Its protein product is CASSQDSNLRLFF. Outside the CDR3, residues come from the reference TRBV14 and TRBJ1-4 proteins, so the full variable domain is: EAGVTQFPSHSVIEKGQTVTLRCDPISGHDNLYWYRRVMGKEIKFLLHFVKESKQDESGMPNNRFLAERTGGTYSTLKVQPAELEDSGVYFCASSQDSNLRLFFGSGTQLSVL.